The rows below give T cell receptor beta chains drawn from one sample of a study of shared clonotypes between healthy human individuals. This table comes from immunoSEQ multiplex PCR, and its TCRdb copy is limited to in-frame clones, with some not included. The sample has 2,500,000 or so clones; around 93% are singletons. The sample was naive CD4+ T cells from PBMCs. The receptors here all came from a man between 18 and 35 years old in good health. Some clones in this sample may be carry-over from other donors' samples. The CDR3 runs from the conserved cysteine through the conserved F or W. Fields, in order: D gene, CDR3 length, J gene, V gene, clone size, CDR3 protein, CDR3 DNA. A D gene is named only where the DNA matches it firmly. The size field is filled for only some rows; it gives once, few, many or a size class.

TRBD1 | 17 | TRBJ2-5 | TRBV6-1 | - | CASSDILDRVVQETQYF | TGTGCCAGCAGTGATATTTTGGACAGGGTTGTCCAAGAGACCCAGTACTTC
TRBD1 | 15 | TRBJ1-3 | TRBV7-6 | - | CASSLARDSGNTIYF | TGTGCCAGCAGCTTAGCCCGGGACAGTGGAAACACCATATATTTT
- | 13 | TRBJ2-7 | TRBV5-6 | - | CASSPGRPYEQYF | TGTGCCAGCAGCCCGGGACGACCCTACGAGCAGTACTTC
- | 14 | TRBJ1-4 | TRBV7-8 | few | CASSLGRTNEKLFF | TGTGCCAGCAGCTTAGGCAGAACTAATGAAAAACTGTTTTTT
TRBD1 | 14 | TRBJ2-7 | TRBV6-1 | - | CASSQTGVSYEQYF | TGTGCCAGCAGCCAAACAGGGGTCTCCTACGAGCAGTACTTC
TRBD1 | 15 | TRBJ1-2 | TRBV5-1 | - | CASSYGTGGNYGYTF | TGCGCCAGCAGTTACGGGACAGGGGGGAACTATGGCTACACCTTC
- | 14 | TRBJ1-3 | TRBV6-6 | - | CASSTDSSGNTIYF | TGTGCCAGCAGTACAGATTCCTCTGGAAACACCATATATTTT
- | 15 | TRBJ1-4 | TRBV28 | - | CASSSPAATNEKLFF | TGTGCCAGCAGTTCCCCCGCGGCAACTAATGAAAAACTGTTTTTT
- | 13 | TRBJ2-7 | TRBV7-2 | - | CASSSIPSHEQYF | TGTGCCAGCAGCTCCATCCCGTCCCACGAGCAGTACTTC
TRBD1 | 14 | TRBJ2-1 | TRBV10-3 | - | CAIKVRTGGDEQFF | TGTGCCATCAAAGTGAGGACAGGGGGCGATGAGCAGTTCTTC
- | 15 | TRBJ2-7 | TRBV18 | - | CASARVADSSYEQYF | TGTGCCAGCGCAAGAGTAGCGGACTCTTCCTACGAGCAGTACTTC
TRBD1 | 13 | TRBJ2-7 | TRBV7-3 | - | CASSSGTGSEQYF | TGTGCCAGCAGCTCAGGGACAGGGAGCGAGCAGTACTTC
- | 14 | TRBJ1-3 | TRBV6-5 | - | CASRGSKLGNTIYF | TGTGCCAGCAGAGGCTCAAAGTTGGGAAACACCATATATTTT
TRBD1 | 15 | TRBJ2-7 | TRBV5-4 | - | CASSYRTGGFYEQYF | TGTGCCAGCAGCTATAGGACAGGGGGCTTCTACGAGCAGTACTTC
- | 16 | TRBJ1-1 | TRBV6-5 | - | CASSYLGPEEGTEAFF | TGTGCCAGCAGTTACTTGGGGCCCGAGGAAGGCACTGAAGCTTTCTTT
- | 13 | TRBJ1-5 | TRBV6-6 | - | CASSSNSNQPQHF | TGTGCCAGCAGTTCGAACAGCAATCAGCCCCAGCATTTT
TRBD2 | 15 | TRBJ2-4 | TRBV7-2 | - | CASSTRAGGNDIQYF | TGTGCCAGCAGCACGAGGGCGGGGGGGAACGACATTCAGTACTTC
TRBD1 | 15 | TRBJ1-1 | TRBV18 | - | CASCHGTGLDPEAFF | TGTGCCAGTTGCCACGGGACAGGTTTAGATCCCGAAGCTTTCTTT
- | 17 | TRBJ1-2 | TRBV11-2 | - | CASSLTNNRLSNYGYTF | TGTGCCAGCAGCTTAACTAATAACAGACTATCTAACTATGGCTACACCTTC
TRBD1 | 17 | TRBJ2-1 | TRBV15 | - | CATSSGIAGQGVNEQFF | TGTGCCACCAGCAGCGGTATAGCGGGACAGGGGGTCAATGAGCAGTTCTTC
- | 14 | TRBJ1-5 | TRBV6-5 | - | CASSRRQNYQPQHF | TGTGCCAGCAGTCGTCGACAGAACTACCAGCCCCAGCATTTT
TRBD2 | 16 | TRBJ2-4 | TRBV2 | - | CASGTSGSPTKNIQYF | TGTGCCAGCGGGACTAGCGGGAGCCCCACCAAAAACATTCAGTACTTC
- | 13 | TRBJ1-1 | TRBV7-9 | - | CASSLQEATEAFF | TGTGCCAGCAGCTTACAGGAAGCGACTGAAGCTTTCTTT
- | 15 | TRBJ2-7 | TRBV7-8 | - | CASSLRQGSSNEQYF | TGTGCCAGCAGCTTACGGCAGGGGAGTTCGAACGAGCAGTACTTC
TRBD1 | 14 | TRBJ1-2 | TRBV6-6 | - | CASSYGQDVGGYTF | TGTGCCAGCAGTTACGGACAGGACGTAGGTGGCTACACCTTC
TRBD1 | 16 | TRBJ1-3 | TRBV2 | - | CASSPNPGQGGNTIYF | TGTGCCAGCAGTCCAAATCCCGGACAGGGGGGAAACACCATATATTTT
- | 16 | TRBJ1-4 | TRBV11-3 | - | CASSHLVGRGYEKLFF | TGTGCCAGCAGCCATCTGGTCGGGAGGGGGTATGAAAAACTGTTTTTT
- | 16 | TRBJ2-3 | TRBV28 | - | CASSPLGLRSTDTQYF | TGTGCCAGCAGTCCCCTCGGGCTGAGAAGCACAGATACGCAGTATTTT